This section outlines one T cell receptor (beta chain) sequence together with its context. This sample was included in a study of shared clonotypes between healthy human individuals. The CDR3 consists of 15 residues. Germline V CDR1 and CDR2: MGHRA, YSYEKL. V was trimmed by 0 bases and J by 13 bases, leaving 18 bases between them. Some clones are missing from TCRdb's copy, which holds only in-frame ones; the method was immunoSEQ multiplex PCR. The sample lists just over 2,000,000 clones; 90% to 95% were seen once. This sequence joins TRBV4-1 and TRBJ2-2; weak D call: TRBD2 (5 bases). Material: naive CD4+ T cells sorted from blood. Specified subset: CD45RA+ positively selected. This receptor was obtained from a man aged 18 to 30 in good health. CDR3 sequence reads: CASSQDLGIPRGLFF. The CDR3 DNA follows: TGCGCCAGCAGCCAAGATCTAGGAATCCCCCGGGGGCTGTTTTTT.